These 4 T cell receptor beta chains came from one sample sequenced in a study of molecular identifiers for immune sequencing clone quantification. TCRdb redid the calling of the PCR reads with MiXCR, one entry per CDR3 protein. The repertoire has 40,000 to 45,000 distinct CDR3 sequences, around 20% of them found once; the top ten carry more than 6%. The sequenced sample was naive CD8+ T cells from blood, with Jurkat cell RNA spiked in. Indicated subset: FACS-sorted CD8+CD4-CCR7+CD45RA+ naive T cells. All receptors come from a human donor in good health. Some libraries in this study had Jurkat cell RNA spiked in.

Ten or more counts support this clonotype. The J gene is TRBJ2-1, the V gene TRBV28; TRBD1 matches 8 bases. From germline, CDR1 is MDHEN and CDR2 SYDVKM. This CDR3 contains 15 residues. V lost 7 bases to trimming and J lost 7 bases; unmatched junction nucleotides: 12. CDR3 sequence: CASTTDRGQGNEQFF. The DNA of the CDR3 is TGTGCCAGCACCACCGACAGGGGTCAAGGGAATGAGCAGTTCTTC.

At least ten counts were recorded for this clonotype. The chain couples TRBV7-3 to TRBJ2-1; the match to TRBD2 covers 11 bases. The V segment lost 5 bases and the J segment 5 bases; nucleotides outside the gene matches: 2. The germline V gene has CDR1 SGHTA and CDR2 FQGTGA. The CDR3 consists of 14 residues. The CDR3 region is CASSLAGGNNEQFF. CDR3 DNA: TGTGCCAGCAGCCTAGCGGGGGGCAACAATGAGCAGTTCTTC.

The chain combines TRBV7-6 with TRBJ2-2; the match to TRBD2 covers 10 bases. The CDR3 runs 16 residues. Germline-derived CDR1 and CDR2 are SGHVS and FNYEAQ. The trim removed 4 bases at V and 5 bases at J, leaving 7 bases unmatched. Written as DNA, the CDR3 is TGTGCCAGCAGCTCGACCGGGACTAGCGTGACCGGGGAGCTGTTTTTT. It specifies CASSSTGTSVTGELFF. Complete variable domain (other parts from reference TRBV7-6 and TRBJ2-2): GAGVSQSPRYKVTKRGQDVALRCDPISGHVSLYWYRQALGQGPEFLTYFNYEAQQDKSGLPNDRFSAERPEGSISTLTIQRTEQRDSAMYRCASSSTGTSVTGELFFGEGSRLTVL.

This clonotype was counted many times. The rearrangement links TRBV7-2 to TRBJ1-5, with a possible D match to TRBD1 (6 bases). Germline V CDR1 and CDR2: SGHTA, FQGNSA. The CDR3 runs to 14 residues. V was trimmed by 2 bases and J by 5 bases, leaving 10 bases between them. CDR3 protein: CASSLHDRYQPQHF. In nucleotides, the CDR3 is TGTGCCAGCAGCTTACATGACAGGTATCAGCCCCAGCATTTT.